This TCR beta chain was identified in a study of cytomegalovirus exposure and HLA in healthy donors (dated by TCRdb to about 2017). Some background on the complete study: According to an earlier analysis of 587 of the donors, 200 million or so T cells yielded roughly 100 million unique TCR beta sequences and roughly 280 Gb of sequence data. An early release that covered some 630 HLA-typed donors contained about 300 gigabases of sequencing data and roughly 84 million unique TCR sequences. Of the roughly 430 genotyped donors, over 65% fell in the genetic ancestry cluster associated with self-reported Caucasian donors. The aim of the study was to test whether cataloging public T cell receptors could identify signatures of past pathogen exposure. Using immunosequencing, the study profiled T cell repertoires from around 670 subjects and related those repertoires to cytomegalovirus serostatus. Besides the first cohort of 500 to 700 subjects, a separate validation cohort made up of 90 to 150 different subjects was used. To predict cytomegalovirus infection status, the study combined high-throughput TCR immunosequencing, statistical association of individual TCRs with disease status, and machine learning. To study patterns of TCR occurrence, a later analysis re-analyzed previously published TCR beta repertoires from 666 donors and added high-resolution HLA genotyping. The later analysis used no new phenotypic data to find candidate immune exposures, relying instead on TCR beta sequences and their occurrence across donors. An earlier analysis of 587 of the donors used high-throughput TCR beta sequencing to judge whether each TCR beta V gene segment behaved as functional or pseudogenic. Donor age, sex, ethnicity and CMV serostatus were collected together with the repertoire data. A later genetic analysis took genome-wide SNP genotypes for about 55% of the 666 donors and used that subset as a discovery cohort. Every discovery cohort repertoire had been produced on one sequencing platform. Class I and class II HLA loci were covered by the typing at four-digit resolution. Typing coverage varied by locus: roughly 629-640 donors for A, B, C, DRB1 and DQB1; roughly 560 for DQA1; over 600 for DPA1; roughly 450 for DPB1. Five DR-DQ haplotypes were handled as single units for association and clustering, since linkage in the cohort was strong. Among about 370 genotyped donors of the cohort, an average of roughly 230,000 unique TCR beta nucleotide sequences was sequenced per donor, of which roughly 17% were non-productive. The investigation overall reported the following: In a later analysis, most CMV-associated TCR beta chains were found to appear HLA-restricted, with HLA associations seemingly driven largely by CMV exposure. A later analysis found that TCR association rates varied across HLA loci, with DRB1 alleles showing the most associated TCRs and HLA-C alleles the fewest. Most TCR sequences were seen in very few donors, while some public TCRs were found in many individuals. Sequencing depth was assumed to be roughly uniform across donors in the presence/absence analyses, though that assumption may not hold. Broadly in line with IMGT annotations, most TCR beta V segments showed up in productive rearrangements about 90% or about 30% of the time in an earlier analysis of approximately 600 of the donors. The cohort was sequenced for TCR beta chains only, and without alpha or paired-chain data the features that could be detected were limited. Three of the identified cytomegalovirus-associated TCR beta chains were confirmed in vitro to be specific for cytomegalovirus antigens. A cluster of highly shared sequence variants was judged likely to represent a technical artifact of the sequencing pipeline. Cytomegalovirus status was reported to be diagnosed by the classifier with high specificity and sensitivity in both the original and validation cohorts. Correlated functional status among segregating V segments might reflect linkage disequilibrium, but an unknown experimental factor could not be ruled out. When HLA alleles, especially DR and DQ, strongly co-occurred, attributing TCR associations to individual alleles was difficult. In a later genetic analysis, a missense DCLRE1C variant was associated with V-gene and J-gene trimming of TCR beta chains, and the association was replicated in an independent cohort. The earlier analysis of 587 of the donors excluded about 16 rarely observed V segments, including chromosome 9 orphons, because counts were too low. Because HLA typing was unavailable for some donors at each locus, only the typed subset was used in association tests. Compared with the roughly 670-donor mean, donors in an Asian-associated ancestry cluster had fewer N-insertions in productive TCRs, according to a later genetic analysis. In a later analysis, HLA-associated TCR beta chains showed more clonal expansion and lower generation probabilities than non-associated chains that were equally common. The authors suggested that the approach could potentially be extended to other disease states and immunological phenotypes. For the cohort, immune exposure information was limited to CMV serostatus. Some IMGT-functional V segments, including TRBV6-2 and TRBV6-3, could not be told apart with the 87-base-pair reads, so those segments were excluded. At a false discovery rate of 0.05, a later analysis linked around 17,000 TCR beta sequences to specific HLA alleles. The study listed around 160 TCR beta chains as associated with cytomegalovirus. A further reported finding was that TCR beta sequences accurately predicted the HLA-A and HLA-B alleles for most subjects in the first cohort. A later analysis reported that several top co-occurrence clusters appeared linked to parvovirus B19, influenza, CMV and Epstein-Barr virus.

Notes on this clone: The antigen it recognizes is unknown. No base-level quality is on record; no much larger clone is a single base apart.

In total, around 600 healthy bone marrow donors made up the cohort. Cohort members were all nominally healthy when sampled, although unrecorded immune exposures were likely present. The donor tested CMV seronegative and was one of the 352 seronegative cohort members. Each donor provided a peripheral blood sample, and peripheral blood mononuclear cells were used for TCR beta sequencing. The Qiagen DNeasy Blood Extraction Kit was used to extract genomic DNA from the blood cell samples. Library construction relied on the immunoSEQ multiplex PCR assay. A mixture of 60 forward primers for TCR Vbeta segments and 13 reverse primers for TCR Jbeta segments was used in the multiplex PCR. Amplification of the CDR3 region of rearranged TCR beta genes was performed with a multiplex PCR assay on genomic DNA. Amplified TCR beta libraries were sequenced as 87-base-pair reads on the Illumina HiSeq System. The original methods were these. In a later analysis, some 80 million unique TCR beta chains were counted across the roughly 700 repertoires, and roughly 11 million of these chains were shared by at least two donors. To remove PCR and sequencing errors, raw reads were error-corrected and collapsed into unique sequences using a nearest-neighbor algorithm that merged closely related sequences. V, D and J gene segments were assigned by aligning CDR3 sequences to IMGT reference sequences. For a sequence to be retained, a match of at least six nucleotides was required to both a V gene segment and a J gene segment. Rearrangements were classified as productive when the CDR3 lacked stop codons and remained in frame with V and J, and all other rearrangements were classified as non-productive. CDR3 was defined by IMGT convention, running from the second conserved V-encoded cysteine to the conserved J-encoded phenylalanine. The earlier analysis of about 620 of the donors excluded sequences that lacked an unambiguous match to a single V gene segment. In an earlier analysis of approximately 560 of the donors, a V segment was called functional when productive rearrangements were above 56.7%, and segregating when the standard deviation between donors exceeded 5%. To diagnose cytomegalovirus status from the catalog of TCR beta chain sequences, a statistical classification framework was built. In a later analysis, TCR nucleotide sequences were compared against IMGT/GENE-DB human TR gene sequences so that V and J genes could be assigned. The TCRdist pipeline was used in a later analysis to assign CDR3 sequences and most-parsimonious VDJ recombination scenarios. In a later analysis, each TCR beta chain was defined by its CDR3 amino acid sequence together with its V-gene family, and reads lacking a unique V-gene family were excluded. A later analysis removed 500 to 600 highly shared, low-generation-probability nucleotide sequences to deal with suspected cross-contamination and a sequencing artifact. In a later analysis, a clonal expansion index for each public chain was calculated from normalized within-repertoire ranks of inferred template counts. In a later analysis, generation probabilities were computed with a VDJ recombination model fitted to out-of-frame rearrangements, and the resulting probabilities were checked against IGoR. Hypergeometric tests were used in a later analysis to score TCR-TCR, TCR-HLA and TCR-CMV co-occurrence, with a repertoire-size bias correction applied to the TCR pairs. To estimate false discovery rates, a later analysis permuted the HLA or CMV assignments 20 times. In a later analysis, co-occurring TCRs were grouped with DBSCAN, and TCRdist sequence similarity was added when clustering was performed within HLA-allele-positive subsets. Repertoires with fewer than 30,000 or more than 120,000 public chains, plus five repertoires with anomalous nucleotide sharing, were excluded from co-occurrence clustering. TCRdb retrieved this table from immuneACCESS and kept in-frame rearrangements only. Not all clones are present; in checked studies, unresolved V genes account for under half, and no reason is known for the remainder. The DNA was the basis for D and trimming; V, J and clone size are from that table. The sample data list approximately 170,000 clones, and roughly 79% of these were observed just once. Under 2% of the sample is taken by the ten largest.

CDR1 and CDR2 are drawn from the germline V gene: SGHTA, FQGNSA. Reading from cysteine to phenylalanine, the CDR3 counts 13 amino acids. CDR3 DNA only is kept here, 39 bases in frame from base 1. Germline trimming amounts to 8 bases on V and 6 bases on J, with 7 as the count of junction bases outside the gene matches. The chain couples TRBV7-2 to TRBJ2-5; TRBD2 fits 9 bases in the junction. The sequence was obtained from a man aged 35 to 55 in good health and CMV-seronegative. The material sequenced was PBMCs. The base sequence is TGTGCCAGCGGTAGCGGGAGCGGGAAGACCCAGTACTTC. This gives the protein CASGSGSGKTQYF.